This T cell receptor (beta chain) was recovered during a study of blood T cell repertoires in COVID-19. As originally analysed: Reference gene primer amplification gave estimated nucleated cell counts. Method: immunoSEQ multiplex PCR; TCRdb's copy keeps in-frame clones and lacks some. V, J and clone size reflect that table, while D and trimming were determined from the DNA. The data show around 250,000 clones, over 80% seen once. Participants' reported clinical history set cohort assignment. A PCR-confirmed or clinician-diagnosed COVID-19 case had contacted exposed participants within 2 weeks of entry. V lost 1 base and J lost 5, with 9 bases in between. Germline V gives CDR1 GTSNPN, CDR2 SVGIG (reference sequence). This CDR3 spans 14 amino acids.

The receptor was derived from a man in his forties or fifties who had been exposed to COVID-19. The J gene is TRBJ1-6, the V gene TRBV30; TRBD1 is a possible D gene (6 bases). Sequenced: PBMCs or T cells enriched from blood (not recorded which). CDR3 DNA sequence: TGTGCCTGGAGTGCGCGGACAGATAATTCACCCCTCCACTTT. It yields the protein CAWSARTDNSPLHF.